This T cell receptor beta chain was identified in a study of blood T cell repertoires in COVID-19. Study summary: PBMCs, B-cell-depleted T cells, or T cells provided the cDNA or gDNA that made up the material.

Trimming removed 3 bases at V and 1 base at J, with 12 bases between. CDR1 is GTSNPN, CDR2 SVGIG, per germline (reference sequence). The CDR3 spans 14 residues. The table lists this clone with a few counts. Data came from immunoSEQ multiplex PCR; TCRdb stores just in-frame clones and leaves some out. The table has under 300,000 clones, about nine tenths seen once. The sequence was obtained from a man aged 45-65 years with acute or convalescent COVID-19. The sample comprised peripheral blood. This chain connects TRBV30 to TRBJ1-1; D possibly corresponds to TRBD1 (5 bases). The CDR3 DNA reads TGTGCCTGGAGATCCAGGGCGAAGAACACTGAAGCTTTCTTT. This sequence encodes CAWRSRAKNTEAFF.